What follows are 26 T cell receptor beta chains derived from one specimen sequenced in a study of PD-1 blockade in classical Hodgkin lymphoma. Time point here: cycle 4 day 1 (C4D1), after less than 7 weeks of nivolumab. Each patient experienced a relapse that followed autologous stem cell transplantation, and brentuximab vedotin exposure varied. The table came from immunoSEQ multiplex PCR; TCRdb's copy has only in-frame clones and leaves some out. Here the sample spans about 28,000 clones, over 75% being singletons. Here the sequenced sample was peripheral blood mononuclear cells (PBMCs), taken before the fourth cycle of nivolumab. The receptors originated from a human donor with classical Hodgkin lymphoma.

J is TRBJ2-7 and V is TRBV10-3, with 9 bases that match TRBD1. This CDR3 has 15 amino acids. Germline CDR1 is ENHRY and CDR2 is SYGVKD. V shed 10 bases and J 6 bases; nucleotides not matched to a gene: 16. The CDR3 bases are TGTGCCACGAAGATACCGACAGGGGGGACATCCGAGCAGTACTTC. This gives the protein CATKIPTGGTSEQYF.

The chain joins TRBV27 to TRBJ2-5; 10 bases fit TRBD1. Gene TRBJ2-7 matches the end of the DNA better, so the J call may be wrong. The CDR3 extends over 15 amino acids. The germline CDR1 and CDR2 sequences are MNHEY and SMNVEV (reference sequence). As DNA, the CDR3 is TGTGCCAGCAGTCCTCGACAGGGGGCATGGGACGAGCAGTACTTC. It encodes CASSPRQGAWDEQYF.

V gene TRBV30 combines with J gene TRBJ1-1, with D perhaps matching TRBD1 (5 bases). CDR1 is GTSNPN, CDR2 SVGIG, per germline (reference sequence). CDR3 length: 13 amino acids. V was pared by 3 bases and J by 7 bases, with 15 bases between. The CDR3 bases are TGTGCCTGGAGCGAGGAGGGGCTTGGTGAAGCTTTCTTT. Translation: CAWSEEGLGEAFF.

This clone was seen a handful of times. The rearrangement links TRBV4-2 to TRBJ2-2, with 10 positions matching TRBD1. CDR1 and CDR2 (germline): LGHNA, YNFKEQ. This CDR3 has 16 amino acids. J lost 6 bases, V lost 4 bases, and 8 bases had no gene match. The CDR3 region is CASSRKTGGAAGELFF. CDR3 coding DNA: TGTGCCAGCAGCCGAAAGACAGGGGGCGCCGCCGGGGAGCTGTTTTTT.

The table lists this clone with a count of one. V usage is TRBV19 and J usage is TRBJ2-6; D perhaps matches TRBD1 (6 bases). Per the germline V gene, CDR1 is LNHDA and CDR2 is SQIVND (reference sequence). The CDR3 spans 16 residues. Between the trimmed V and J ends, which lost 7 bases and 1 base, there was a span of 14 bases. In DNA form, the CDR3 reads TGTGCCAGTAACGCCCGGACAGCGTCTGGGGCCAACGTCCTGACTTTC. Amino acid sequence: CASNARTASGANVLTF.

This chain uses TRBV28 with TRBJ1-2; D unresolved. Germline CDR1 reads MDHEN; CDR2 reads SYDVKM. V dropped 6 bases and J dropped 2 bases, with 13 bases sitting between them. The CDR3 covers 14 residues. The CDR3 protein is CASSKGPGNYGYTF. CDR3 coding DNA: TGTGCCAGCAGCAAGGGCCCAGGCAACTATGGCTACACCTTC.

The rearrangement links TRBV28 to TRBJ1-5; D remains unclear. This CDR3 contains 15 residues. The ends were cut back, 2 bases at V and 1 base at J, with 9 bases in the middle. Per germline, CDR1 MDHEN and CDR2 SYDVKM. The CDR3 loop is CASSLTRLSNQPQHF. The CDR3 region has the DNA TGTGCCAGCAGTTTAACCCGTCTAAGCAATCAGCCCCAGCATTTT. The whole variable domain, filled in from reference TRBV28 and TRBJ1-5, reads DVKVTQSSRYLVKRTGEKVFLECVQDMDHENMFWYRQDPGLGLRLIYFSYDVKMKEKGDIPEGYSVSREKKERFSLILESASTNQTSMYLCASSLTRLSNQPQHFGDGTRLSIL.

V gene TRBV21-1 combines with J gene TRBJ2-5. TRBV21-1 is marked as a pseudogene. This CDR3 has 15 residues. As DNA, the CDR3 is TGTGCCAGCAGCAAAGCTAGAACACCCCAAGAGACCCAGTACTTC. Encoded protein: CASSKARTPQETQYF.

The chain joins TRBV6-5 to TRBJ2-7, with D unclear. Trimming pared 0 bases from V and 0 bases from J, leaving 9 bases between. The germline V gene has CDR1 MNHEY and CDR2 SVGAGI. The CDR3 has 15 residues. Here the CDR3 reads CASSYSNLGSYEQYF. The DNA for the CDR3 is TGTGCCAGCAGTTACTCGAATCTGGGCTCCTACGAGCAGTACTTC.

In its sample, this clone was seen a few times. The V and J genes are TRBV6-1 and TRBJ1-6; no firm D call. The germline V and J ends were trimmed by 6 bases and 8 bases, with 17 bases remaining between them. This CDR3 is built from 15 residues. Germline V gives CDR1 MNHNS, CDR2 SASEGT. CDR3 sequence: CASRRDPVTYSPLHF. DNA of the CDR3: TGTGCCAGCAGGAGAGACCCGGTCACCTATTCACCCCTCCACTTT.

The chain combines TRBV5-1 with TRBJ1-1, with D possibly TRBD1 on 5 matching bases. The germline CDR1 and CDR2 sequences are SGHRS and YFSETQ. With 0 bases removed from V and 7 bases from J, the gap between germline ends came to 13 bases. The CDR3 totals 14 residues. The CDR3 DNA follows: TGCGCCAGCAGCTTGGAGTCAGGGAGACATGAAGCTTTCTTT. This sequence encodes CASSLESGRHEAFF.

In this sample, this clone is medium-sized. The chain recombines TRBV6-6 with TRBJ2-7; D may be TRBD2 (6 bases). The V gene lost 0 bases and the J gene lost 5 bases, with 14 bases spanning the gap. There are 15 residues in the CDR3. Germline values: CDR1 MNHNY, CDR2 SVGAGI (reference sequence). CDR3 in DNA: TGTGCCAGCAGTTACTCCGGGGGAGCGTCAGACGAGCAGTACTTC. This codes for CASSYSGGASDEQYF.

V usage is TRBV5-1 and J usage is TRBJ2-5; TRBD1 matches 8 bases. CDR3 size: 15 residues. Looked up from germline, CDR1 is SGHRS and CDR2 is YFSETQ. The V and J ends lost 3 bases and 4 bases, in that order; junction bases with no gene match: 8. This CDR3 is CASSWGTGGGETQYF. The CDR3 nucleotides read TGCGCCAGCAGCTGGGGGACAGGAGGGGGAGAGACCCAGTACTTC.

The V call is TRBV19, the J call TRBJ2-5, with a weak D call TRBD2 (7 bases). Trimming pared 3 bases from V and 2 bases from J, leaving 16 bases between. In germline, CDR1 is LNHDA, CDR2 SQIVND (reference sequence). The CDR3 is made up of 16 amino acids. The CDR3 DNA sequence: TGTGCCAGTAGTATTCGAGGGGGAGGGGGTCAAGAGACCCAGTACTTC. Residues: CASSIRGGGGQETQYF. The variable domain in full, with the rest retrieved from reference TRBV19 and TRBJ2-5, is DGGITQSPKYLFRKEGQNVTLSCEQNLNHDAMYWYRQDPGQGLRLIYYSQIVNDFQKGDIAEGYSVSREKKESFPLTVTSAQKNPTAFYLCASSIRGGGGQETQYFGPGTRLLVL.

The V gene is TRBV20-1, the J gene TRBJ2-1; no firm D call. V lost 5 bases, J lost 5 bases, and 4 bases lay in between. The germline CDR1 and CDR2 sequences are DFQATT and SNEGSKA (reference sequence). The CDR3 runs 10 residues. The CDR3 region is CSAYDNEQFF. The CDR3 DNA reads TGCAGTGCTTATGACAATGAGCAGTTCTTC.

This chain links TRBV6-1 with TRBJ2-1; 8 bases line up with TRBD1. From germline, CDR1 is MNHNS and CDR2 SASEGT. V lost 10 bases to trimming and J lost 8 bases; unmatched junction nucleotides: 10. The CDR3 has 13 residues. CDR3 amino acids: CAILDRASDEQFF. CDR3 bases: TGTGCCATCCTGGACAGGGCGAGCGATGAGCAGTTCTTC.

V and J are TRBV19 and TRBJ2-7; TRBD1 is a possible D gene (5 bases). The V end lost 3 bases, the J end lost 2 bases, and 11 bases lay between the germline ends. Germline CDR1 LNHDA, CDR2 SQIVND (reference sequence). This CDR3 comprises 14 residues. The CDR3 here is CASSIRAYPYEQYF. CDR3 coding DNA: TGTGCCAGTAGTATCAGGGCTTACCCCTACGAGCAGTACTTC. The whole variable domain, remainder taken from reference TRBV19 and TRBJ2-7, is DGGITQSPKYLFRKEGQNVTLSCEQNLNHDAMYWYRQDPGQGLRLIYYSQIVNDFQKGDIAEGYSVSREKKESFPLTVTSAQKNPTAFYLCASSIRAYPYEQYFGPGTRLTVT.

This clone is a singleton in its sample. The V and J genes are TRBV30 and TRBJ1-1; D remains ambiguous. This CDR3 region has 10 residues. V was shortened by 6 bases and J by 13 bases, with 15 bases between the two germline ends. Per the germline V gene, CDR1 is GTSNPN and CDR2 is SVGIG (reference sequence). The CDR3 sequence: CACGLSDGFF. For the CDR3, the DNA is TGTGCCTGCGGTCTCTCGGACGGTTTCTTT.

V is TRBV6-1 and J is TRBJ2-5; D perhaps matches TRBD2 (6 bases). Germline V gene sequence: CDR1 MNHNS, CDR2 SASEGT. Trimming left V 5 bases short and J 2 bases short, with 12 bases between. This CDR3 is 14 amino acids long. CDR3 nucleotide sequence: TGTGCCAGCAGTAAACTAGCAAGGCAAGAGACCCAGTACTTC. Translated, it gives CASSKLARQETQYF.

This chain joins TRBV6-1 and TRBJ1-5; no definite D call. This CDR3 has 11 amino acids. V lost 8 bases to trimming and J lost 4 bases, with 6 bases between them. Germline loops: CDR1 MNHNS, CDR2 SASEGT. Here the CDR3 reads CASGGNQPQHF. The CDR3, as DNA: TGTGCCAGCGGAGGTAATCAGCCCCAGCATTTT.

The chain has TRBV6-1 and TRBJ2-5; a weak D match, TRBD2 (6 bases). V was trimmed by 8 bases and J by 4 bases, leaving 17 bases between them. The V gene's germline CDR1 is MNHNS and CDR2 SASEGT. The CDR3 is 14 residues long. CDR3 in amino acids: CASHLWREAETQYF. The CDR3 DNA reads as TGTGCCAGCCATCTCTGGAGGGAAGCAGAGACCCAGTACTTC.

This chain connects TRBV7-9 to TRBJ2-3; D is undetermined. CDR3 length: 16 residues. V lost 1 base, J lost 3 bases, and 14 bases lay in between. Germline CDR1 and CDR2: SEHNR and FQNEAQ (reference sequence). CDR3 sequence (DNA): TGTGCCAGCAGCTTAGTCGTCAGTTCTATGACAGATACGCAGTATTTT. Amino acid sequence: CASSLVVSSMTDTQYF. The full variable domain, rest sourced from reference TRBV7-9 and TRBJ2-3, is DTGVSQNPRHKITKRGQNVTFRCDPISEHNRLYWYRQTLGQGPEFLTYFQNEAQLEKSRLLSDRFSAERPKGSFSTLEIQRTEQGDSAMYLCASSLVVSSMTDTQYFGPGTRLTVL.

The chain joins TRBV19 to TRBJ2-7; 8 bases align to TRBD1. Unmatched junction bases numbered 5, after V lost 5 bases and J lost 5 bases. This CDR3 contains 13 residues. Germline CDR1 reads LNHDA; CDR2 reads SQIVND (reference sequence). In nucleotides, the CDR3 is TGTGCCAGTAGTCGCGACAGGGGTGACGAGCAGTACTTC. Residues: CASSRDRGDEQYF.

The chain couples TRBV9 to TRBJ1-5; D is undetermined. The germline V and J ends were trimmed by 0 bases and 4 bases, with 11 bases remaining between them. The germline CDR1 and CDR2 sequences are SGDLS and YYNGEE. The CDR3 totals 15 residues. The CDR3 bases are TGTGCCAGCAGCGTAGACCTTGGGGAGAATCAGCCCCAGCATTTT. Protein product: CASSVDLGENQPQHF.

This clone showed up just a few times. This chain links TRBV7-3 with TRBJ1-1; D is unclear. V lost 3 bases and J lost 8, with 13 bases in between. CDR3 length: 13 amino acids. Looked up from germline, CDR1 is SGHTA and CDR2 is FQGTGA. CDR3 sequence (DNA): TGTGCCAGCAGCTTGAACACCCAAGGGGAAGCTTTCTTT. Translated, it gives CASSLNTQGEAFF. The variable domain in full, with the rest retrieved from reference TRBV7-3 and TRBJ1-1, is GAGVSQTPSNKVTEKGKYVELRCDPISGHTALYWYRQSLGQGPEFLIYFQGTGAADDSGLPNDRFFAVRPEGSVSTLKIQRTERGDSAVYLCASSLNTQGEAFFGQGTRLTVV.

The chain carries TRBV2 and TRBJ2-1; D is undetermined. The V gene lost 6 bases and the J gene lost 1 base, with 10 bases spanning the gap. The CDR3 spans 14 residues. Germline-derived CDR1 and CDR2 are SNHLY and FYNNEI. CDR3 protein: CASRSLRSYNEQFF. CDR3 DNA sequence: TGTGCCAGCAGATCTCTCAGGTCCTACAATGAGCAGTTCTTC.